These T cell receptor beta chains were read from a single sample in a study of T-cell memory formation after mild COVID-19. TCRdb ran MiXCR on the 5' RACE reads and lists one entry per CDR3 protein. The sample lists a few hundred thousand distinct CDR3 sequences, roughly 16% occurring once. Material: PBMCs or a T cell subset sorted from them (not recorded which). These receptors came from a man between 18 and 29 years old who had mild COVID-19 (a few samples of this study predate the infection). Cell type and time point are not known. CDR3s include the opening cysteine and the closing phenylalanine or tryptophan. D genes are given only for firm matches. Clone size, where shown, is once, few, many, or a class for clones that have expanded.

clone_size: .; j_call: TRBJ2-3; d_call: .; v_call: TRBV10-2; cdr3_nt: TGCGCCAGCGGGGATGTGACAGATACGCAGTATTTT; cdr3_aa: CASGDVTDTQYF
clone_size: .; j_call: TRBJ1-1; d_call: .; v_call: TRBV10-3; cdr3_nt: TGTGCCATCAGTAAATTGACAGCGGGGAACACTGAAGCTTTCTTT; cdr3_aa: CAISKLTAGNTEAFF
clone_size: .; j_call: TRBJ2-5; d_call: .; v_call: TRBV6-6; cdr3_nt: TGTGCCAGCAGTTATCCCGGCCATGAAGTCGAGACCCAGTACTTC; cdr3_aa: CASSYPGHEVETQYF
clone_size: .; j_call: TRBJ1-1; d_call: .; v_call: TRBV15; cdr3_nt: TGTGCCACCAGCTCACGGGGGCAGGTCACTGAAGCTTTCTTT; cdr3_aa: CATSSRGQVTEAFF
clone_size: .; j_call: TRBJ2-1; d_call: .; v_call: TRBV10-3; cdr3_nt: TGTGCCATCACCCCACAGGGAAACAATGAGCAGTTCTTC; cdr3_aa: CAITPQGNNEQFF
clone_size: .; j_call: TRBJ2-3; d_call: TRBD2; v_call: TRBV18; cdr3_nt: TGTGCCAGCTCACCGACTAGCGGGAGTATCACAGATACGCAGTATTTT; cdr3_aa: CASSPTSGSITDTQYF
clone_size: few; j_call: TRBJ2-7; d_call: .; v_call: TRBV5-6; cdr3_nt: TGTGCCAGCAGCTTTCTGGGGGCGGGTGAGCAGTACTTC; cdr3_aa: CASSFLGAGEQYF
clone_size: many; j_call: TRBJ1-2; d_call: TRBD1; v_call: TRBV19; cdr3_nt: TGTGCCAGTAGTCCAGGGACAGGGATCGATGGCTACACCTTC; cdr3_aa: CASSPGTGIDGYTF
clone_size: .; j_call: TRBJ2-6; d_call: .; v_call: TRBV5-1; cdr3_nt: TGCGCCAGCAGCTTTGGTGGGCTCTCTGGGGCCAACGTCCTGACTTTC; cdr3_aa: CASSFGGLSGANVLTF
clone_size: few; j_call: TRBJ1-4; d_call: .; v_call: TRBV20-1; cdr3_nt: TGCAGTGCTAGCTTTCGGCAGGGACGGGAAAAACTGTTTTTT; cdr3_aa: CSASFRQGREKLFF
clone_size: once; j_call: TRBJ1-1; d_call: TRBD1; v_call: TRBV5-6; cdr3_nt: TGTGCCAGCAGCTTGGTGGACAGGGCGCACACTGAAGCTTTCTTT; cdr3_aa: CASSLVDRAHTEAFF
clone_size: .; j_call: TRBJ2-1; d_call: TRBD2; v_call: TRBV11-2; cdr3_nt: TGTGCCAGCAGCGACGTAGCGGGGGGGCGGAATGAGCAGTTCTTC; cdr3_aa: CASSDVAGGRNEQFF
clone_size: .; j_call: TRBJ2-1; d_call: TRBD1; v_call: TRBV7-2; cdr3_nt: TGTGCCAGCAGCCGGGACAGGGGGAACAATGAGCAGTTCTTC; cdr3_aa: CASSRDRGNNEQFF
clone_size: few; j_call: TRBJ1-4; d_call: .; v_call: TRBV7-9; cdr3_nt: TGTGCCAGCAGCTGGGGGGGACGGATAAATGAAAAACTGTTTTTT; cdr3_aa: CASSWGGRINEKLFF
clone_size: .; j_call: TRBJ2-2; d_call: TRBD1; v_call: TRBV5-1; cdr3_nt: TGCGCCAGCAGCGCCCGGACAGGGGGCGCCGGGGAGCTGTTTTTT; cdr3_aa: CASSARTGGAGELFF
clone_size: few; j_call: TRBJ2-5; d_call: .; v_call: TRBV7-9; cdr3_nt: TGTGCCAGCACCACGGCGGAGACCCAGTACTTC; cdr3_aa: CASTTAETQYF
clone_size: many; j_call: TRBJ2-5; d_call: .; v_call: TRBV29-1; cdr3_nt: TGCAGCGTTGGACCCGGTGGAGAGACCCAGTACTTC; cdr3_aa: CSVGPGGETQYF
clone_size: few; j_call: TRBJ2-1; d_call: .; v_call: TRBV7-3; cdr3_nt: TGTGCCAGCAGCGCAGCGGGCGAGGTGCAGTTCTTC; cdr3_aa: CASSAAGEVQFF
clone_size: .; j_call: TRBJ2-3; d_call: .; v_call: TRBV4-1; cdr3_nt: TGCGCCAGCAGCCAAGATCGGGCTTCCACAGATACGCAGTATTTT; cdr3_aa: CASSQDRASTDTQYF
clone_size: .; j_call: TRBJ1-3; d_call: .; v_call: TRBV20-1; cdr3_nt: TGCAGTGCCCGAGACAGTGCCGGAAACACCATATATTTT; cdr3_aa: CSARDSAGNTIYF
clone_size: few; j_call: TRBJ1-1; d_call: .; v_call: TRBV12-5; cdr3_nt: TGTGCTAGTGGGAGAGCGGCGAACACTGAAGCTTTCTTT; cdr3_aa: CASGRAANTEAFF
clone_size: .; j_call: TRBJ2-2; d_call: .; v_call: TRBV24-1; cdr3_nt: TGTGCCACCAGTGCGCCTCGGGCGGGAACGAACACCGGGGAGCTGTTTTTT; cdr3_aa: CATSAPRAGTNTGELFF
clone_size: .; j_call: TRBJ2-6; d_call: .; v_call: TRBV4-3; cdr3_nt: TGCGCCAGCAGCCAAGATGGAAGCTCTGGGGCCAACGTCCTGACTTTC; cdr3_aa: CASSQDGSSGANVLTF
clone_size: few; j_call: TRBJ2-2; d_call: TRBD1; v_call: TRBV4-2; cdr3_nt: TGTGCCAGCAGCAAAGGGACAGGGATAACCGGGGAGCTGTTTTTT; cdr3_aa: CASSKGTGITGELFF
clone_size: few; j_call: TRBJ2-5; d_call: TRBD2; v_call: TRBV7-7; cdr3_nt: TGTGCCAGCAGCTTAGGACCCCAGCGGGGGGGTCGGGAGACCCAGTACTTC; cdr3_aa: CASSLGPQRGGRETQYF
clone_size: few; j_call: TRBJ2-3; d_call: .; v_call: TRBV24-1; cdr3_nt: TGTGCCACCAGCGCAGGGCATACGCAGTATTTT; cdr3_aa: CATSAGHTQYF
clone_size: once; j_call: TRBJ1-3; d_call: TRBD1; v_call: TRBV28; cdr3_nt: TGTGCCAGCAGCCCCCGCCAGGGGGCCGCTGGAAACACCATATATTTT; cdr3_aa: CASSPRQGAAGNTIYF
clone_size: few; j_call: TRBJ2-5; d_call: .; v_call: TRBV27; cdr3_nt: TGTGCCAGCAGTTTCTACCCAGGACATTTTTGGGAGACCCAGTACTTC; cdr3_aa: CASSFYPGHFWETQYF
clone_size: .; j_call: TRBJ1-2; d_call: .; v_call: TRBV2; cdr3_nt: TGTGCCAGCAGGGCAGGTCTCTCTTCGGGGGGCTACACCTTC; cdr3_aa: CASRAGLSSGGYTF
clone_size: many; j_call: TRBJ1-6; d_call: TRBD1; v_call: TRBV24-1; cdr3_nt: TGTGCCGGATCCCGGGACAGCCGCTATAATTCACCCCTCCACTTT; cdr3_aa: CAGSRDSRYNSPLHF
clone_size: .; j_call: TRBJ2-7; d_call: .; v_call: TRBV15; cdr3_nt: TGTGCCACCAGCAGAGGTTCCGGGACGGAGTACGAGCAGTACTTC; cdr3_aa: CATSRGSGTEYEQYF
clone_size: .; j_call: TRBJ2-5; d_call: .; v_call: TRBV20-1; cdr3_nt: TGCAGTGCTAATGGGCCCGGCAGCCAAGAGACCCAGTACTTC; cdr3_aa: CSANGPGSQETQYF
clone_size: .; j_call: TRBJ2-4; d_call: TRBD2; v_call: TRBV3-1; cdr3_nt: TGTGCCAGCAGCCATATCCGTAGCGGGGAAAGCATTCAGTACTTC; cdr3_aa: CASSHIRSGESIQYF
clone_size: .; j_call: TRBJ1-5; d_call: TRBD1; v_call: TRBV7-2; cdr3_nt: TGTGCCAGCAGCTCGACAGGGATGAATCAGCCCCAGCATTTT; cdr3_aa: CASSSTGMNQPQHF
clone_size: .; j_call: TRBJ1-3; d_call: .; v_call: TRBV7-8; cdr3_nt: TGTGCCAGCAGCCCCGAAGGGTCAGGCCCTGGAAACACCATATATTTT; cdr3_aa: CASSPEGSGPGNTIYF
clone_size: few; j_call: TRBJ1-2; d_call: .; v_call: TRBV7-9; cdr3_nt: TGTGCCAGCAGCCTCGAAGGGGGTGGCTACACCTTC; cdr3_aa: CASSLEGGGYTF
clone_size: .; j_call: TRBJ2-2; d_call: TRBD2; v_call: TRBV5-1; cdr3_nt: TGCGCCAGCAGCTACCTAGCGGGGGGGCCGACCGGGGAGCTGTTTTTT; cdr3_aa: CASSYLAGGPTGELFF
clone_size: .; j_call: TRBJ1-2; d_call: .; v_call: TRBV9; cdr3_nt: TGTGCCAGCCACCGTGTGGGAGACTATGGCTACACCTTC; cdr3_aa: CASHRVGDYGYTF
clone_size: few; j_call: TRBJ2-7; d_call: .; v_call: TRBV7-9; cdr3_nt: TGTGCCAGCAGCTGGGGAGGCGAGCAGTACTTC; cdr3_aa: CASSWGGEQYF
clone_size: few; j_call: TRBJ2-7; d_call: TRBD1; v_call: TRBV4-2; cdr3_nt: TGTGCCAGCAGCCAAGAGGACAGGATTGCCTACGAGCAGTACTTC; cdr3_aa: CASSQEDRIAYEQYF
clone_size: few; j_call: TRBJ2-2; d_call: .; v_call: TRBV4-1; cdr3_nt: TGCGCCAGCAGCCAAGATCTGGTTAGACAGCTGAACACCGGGGAGCTGTTTTTT; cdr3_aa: CASSQDLVRQLNTGELFF
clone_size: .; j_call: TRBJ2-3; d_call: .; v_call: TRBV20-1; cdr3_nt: TGCAGTGCGACCTTAGCCCTAGTTAACACAGATACGCAGTATTTT; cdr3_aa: CSATLALVNTDTQYF
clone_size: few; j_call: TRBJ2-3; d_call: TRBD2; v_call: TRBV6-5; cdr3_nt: TGTGCCAGCAGTTACGCGGGGGGCATGACAGATACGCAGTATTTT; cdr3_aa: CASSYAGGMTDTQYF
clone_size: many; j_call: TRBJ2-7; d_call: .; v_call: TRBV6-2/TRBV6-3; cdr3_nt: TGTGCCAGCAGTCGCGGCGGCTCGTCAGGTGGGTACGAGCAGTACTTC; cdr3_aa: CASSRGGSSGGYEQYF
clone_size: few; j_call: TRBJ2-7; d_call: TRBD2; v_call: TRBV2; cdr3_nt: TGTGCCAGCAGTGATATTGTAGCGGGGGTAACTCGGTACTTC; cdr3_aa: CASSDIVAGVTRYF
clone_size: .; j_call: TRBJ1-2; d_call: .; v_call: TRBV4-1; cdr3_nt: TGCGCCAGCAGCCAAGATCACCGGGGGCCTTACTATGGCTACACCTTC; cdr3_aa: CASSQDHRGPYYGYTF
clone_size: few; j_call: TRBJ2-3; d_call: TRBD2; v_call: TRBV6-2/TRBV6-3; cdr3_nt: TGTGCCAGCAGCCACCTAGCGGGGGGTGCAGATACGCAGTATTTT; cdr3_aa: CASSHLAGGADTQYF
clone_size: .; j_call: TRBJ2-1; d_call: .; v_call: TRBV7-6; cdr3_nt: TGTGCCAGCAGCTTAAGCGGGCCCTACAATGAGCAGTTCTTC; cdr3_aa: CASSLSGPYNEQFF
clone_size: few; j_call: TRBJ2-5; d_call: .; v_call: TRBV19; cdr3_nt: TGTGCCAGTAGTGGGTCGAGGGCGGAGACCCAGTACTTC; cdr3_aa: CASSGSRAETQYF
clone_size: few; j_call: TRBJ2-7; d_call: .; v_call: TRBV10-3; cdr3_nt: TGTGCCATCAGACCGGTCAGTCTCCTCGAGCAGTACTTC; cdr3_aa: CAIRPVSLLEQYF
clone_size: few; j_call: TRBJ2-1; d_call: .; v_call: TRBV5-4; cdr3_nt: TGTGCCAGCAGCAACGAGGTGGGGCCCTACAATGAGCAGTTCTTC; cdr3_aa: CASSNEVGPYNEQFF
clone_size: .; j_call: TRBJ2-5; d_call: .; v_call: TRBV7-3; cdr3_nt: TGTGCCAGCAGCTTGGGTCCCAGGGGCTGGGAGACCCAGTACTTC; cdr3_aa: CASSLGPRGWETQYF
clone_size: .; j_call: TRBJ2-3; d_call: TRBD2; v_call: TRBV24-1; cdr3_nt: TGTGCCACCAGCGAGGGGACTAGTGGGTATACGCAGTATTTT; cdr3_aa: CATSEGTSGYTQYF
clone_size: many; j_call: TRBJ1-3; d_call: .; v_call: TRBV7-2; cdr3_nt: TGTGCCAGCAGCCCCGGGCCTTTAGCGGACACCATATATTTT; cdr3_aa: CASSPGPLADTIYF
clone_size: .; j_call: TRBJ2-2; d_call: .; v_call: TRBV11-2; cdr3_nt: TGTGCCAGCAGCGAAACTCGGGGGGAGCTGTTTTTT; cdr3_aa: CASSETRGELFF